This T cell receptor (beta chain) stems from a study of monozygotic twins with inflammatory bowel disease. TCRdb reprocessed the 5' RACE reads and stores each CDR3 protein as one record, lacking DNA. The sample holds about 210,000 distinct CDR3 sequences. The germline V gene encodes CDR1 SGHTA and CDR2 FQGNSA. The CDR3 contains 17 residues. The receptor was derived from a human donor with ulcerative colitis or Crohn's disease, or a healthy co-twin of an affected twin (not recorded which). The rearrangement uses TRBV7-2 and TRBJ1-4; TCRdb lists TRBD1, though no DNA is available to test this call. Input material: blood. The CDR3 protein is CASSPGTGSATNEKLFF.